These T cell receptor beta chains were read from a single sample in a study of OX40 agonist ivuxolimab in advanced cancers. Generated by immunoSEQ multiplex PCR, the TCRdb table keeps only in-frame clones and is missing some. The sample lists roughly 49,000 clones; 88% were seen once. The specimen was CD4+ or CD8+ T cells sorted from blood, collected in a trial of the OX40 agonist ivuxolimab. The receptor set was obtained from an adult with an advanced solid tumor such as melanoma, head and neck, liver or kidney cancer. CDR3s include the opening cysteine and the closing phenylalanine or tryptophan. The order of the fields is D gene, J gene, V gene, CDR3 length, clone size, CDR3 DNA, CDR3 protein. A D gene is named only where the DNA matches it firmly. Clone size is given for some rows only: seen once, a few or many times, or a class if the clone is expanded.

>NA|TRBJ2-3|TRBV10-1|17|NA
TGCGCCAGCAGTGCGGCAGGGGGGCTTGGGGGCACAGATACGCAGTATTTT
CASSAAGGLGGTDTQYF
>TRBD1|TRBJ1-6|TRBV19|16|NA
TGTGCCAGTAGTATGGGGACAGACGGTTATAATTCACCCCTCCACTTT
CASSMGTDGYNSPLHF
>NA|TRBJ1-6|TRBV27|15|NA
TGTGCCAGCAGTTATAGGGGGGGCGAGAATTCACCCCTCCACTTT
CASSYRGGENSPLHF
>TRBD2|TRBJ2-1|TRBV4-1|18|NA
TGCGCCAGCAGCCAAAAACTACTAGCGGGAGACTCCTACAATGAGCAGTTCTTC
CASSQKLLAGDSYNEQFF
>NA|TRBJ2-3|TRBV12-5|15|once
TGTGCTAGTGGCACGAGACAGAAACCACAAGATACGCAGTATTTT
CASGTRQKPQDTQYF
>NA|TRBJ2-1|TRBV30|15|NA
TGTGCCTGGAGGGTCAGGGTAGCGTACTACAATGAGCAGTTCTTC
CAWRVRVAYYNEQFF
>NA|TRBJ2-1|TRBV5-1|15|NA
TGCGCCAGCAGCATAGGGACGGTCTCCTACAATGAGCAGTTCTTC
CASSIGTVSYNEQFF
>NA|TRBJ1-2|TRBV18|14|once
TGTGCCAGCTCACCACCCGGCGACAACTATGGCTACACCTTC
CASSPPGDNYGYTF
>NA|TRBJ1-5|TRBV27|15|few
TGTGCCAGCAGTGTCTGGCCAGTGAGAAATCAGCCCCAGCATTTT
CASSVWPVRNQPQHF
>NA|TRBJ1-2|TRBV5-6|13|NA
TGTGCCAGCAGCTTCTCCGGGACCTATGGCTACACCTTC
CASSFSGTYGYTF
>NA|TRBJ2-5|TRBV18|14|NA
TGTGCCAGCTCACCCGATCGGAGGCAAGAGACCCAGTACTTC
CASSPDRRQETQYF
>NA|TRBJ1-1|TRBV6-5|13|NA
TGTGCCAGCAGTTACTCAAGGTTCGCTGAAGCTTTCTTT
CASSYSRFAEAFF
>NA|TRBJ2-7|TRBV28|14|NA
TGTGCCAGCAGTCCGAGCATCCCCCCCTACGAGCAGTACTTC
CASSPSIPPYEQYF
>NA|TRBJ1-1|TRBV18|15|NA
TGTGCCAGCTCACCATTTAGCGGCAGGAACACTGAAGCTTTCTTT
CASSPFSGRNTEAFF
>TRBD1|TRBJ1-2|TRBV19|14|few
TGTGCCAGTACCGACAGGGGGCGACGCCATGGCTACACCTTC
CASTDRGRRHGYTF
>TRBD1|TRBJ1-6|TRBV5-6|16|NA
TGTGCCAGCAGCATCACCACCGGGACAGTTAATTCACCCCTCCACTTT
CASSITTGTVNSPLHF
>TRBD1|TRBJ1-6|TRBV7-6|19|NA
TGTGCCAGCAGCTTAGTTGCCCCCGGGACAGGGGGCAATAATTCACCCCTCCACTTT
CASSLVAPGTGGNNSPLHF
>NA|TRBJ1-1|TRBV7-2|14|NA
TGTGCCAGCAGCTTATCTCCCATGAACACTGAAGCTTTCTTT
CASSLSPMNTEAFF
>TRBD2|TRBJ2-1|TRBV11-3|14|NA
TGTGCCAGCAGCCCCCGGGCTAGCGGCAATGAGCAGTTCTTC
CASSPRASGNEQFF
>NA|TRBJ2-4|TRBV2|13|NA
TGTGCCAGCACTATCTTGGAGGGGAACATTCAGTACTTC
CASTILEGNIQYF
>NA|TRBJ1-2|TRBV11-2|15|NA
TGTGCCAGCAGCTGGCCAGGGACGACTCTCGGCGGCTACACCTTC
CASSWPGTTLGGYTF
>TRBD2|TRBJ2-7|TRBV2|14|NA
TGTGCCAGCAGTGACGGAGGGAGGGCGTACGAGCAGTACTTC
CASSDGGRAYEQYF
>TRBD1|TRBJ1-2|TRBV6-5|14|once
TGTGCCAGCAGTTACGAACAGGGGCGCTATGGCTACACCTTC
CASSYEQGRYGYTF
>NA|TRBJ1-1|TRBV10-2|13|NA
TGCGCCAGTGCAGGACAAGGCAACACTGAAGCTTTCTTT
CASAGQGNTEAFF
>NA|TRBJ1-1|TRBV2|12|NA
TGTGCCAGCAACACGGGAGCCACTGAAGCTTTCTTT
CASNTGATEAFF
>NA|TRBJ1-1|TRBV9|14|NA
TGTGCCAGCAAAAGAGACGTAGGGGAACTTGAAGCTTTCTTT
CASKRDVGELEAFF
>TRBD1|TRBJ1-5|TRBV4-2|13|NA
TGTGCCAGCGCGACAGGGGGCGAACAGCCCCAGCATTTT
CASATGGEQPQHF
>NA|TRBJ1-1|TRBV14|13|NA
TGTGCCAGCAGCCCGTCCTCCCTCACTGAAGCTTTCTTT
CASSPSSLTEAFF
>NA|TRBJ2-3|TRBV10-1|15|NA
TGCGCCAGCAGTGAGTCCTCGGGCCTCACAGATACGCAGTATTTT
CASSESSGLTDTQYF
>NA|TRBJ2-3|TRBV19|15|NA
TGTGCCAGTAGTGGGGGGACTGTGCTCACAGATACGCAGTATTTT
CASSGGTVLTDTQYF
>NA|TRBJ1-2|TRBV28|12|few
TGTGCCAGCAGTCCACGGAACTATGGCTACACCTTC
CASSPRNYGYTF
>TRBD2|TRBJ2-1|TRBV7-2|15|NA
TGTGCCAGCAGCTTGACTAGCGGGGGGAACAATGAGCAGTTCTTC
CASSLTSGGNNEQFF
>NA|TRBJ1-1|TRBV12-5|11|NA
TGTGCTAGTGGTTTGGGCGGTGAAGCTTTCTTT
CASGLGGEAFF
>TRBD1|TRBJ1-3|TRBV23-1|19|once
TGCGCCAGCAGTCTAACCCTCTCCGGGACAGGGGGTTTTGGAAACACCATATATTTT
CASSLTLSGTGGFGNTIYF
>TRBD2|TRBJ2-2|TRBV19|15|few
TGTGCCAGTAGCTTGCTAGCGGGAACACCCGGGGAGCTGTTTTTT
CASSLLAGTPGELFF
>TRBD1|TRBJ2-7|TRBV19|14|NA
TGTGCCAGTAGTATAGTTGGGACAGTCCACGAGCAGTACTTC
CASSIVGTVHEQYF
>TRBD1|TRBJ2-1|TRBV29-1|14|NA
TGCAGCGTTGAGGGGACAGGGATTGACAATGAGCAGTTCTTC
CSVEGTGIDNEQFF
>NA|TRBJ2-4|TRBV5-5|14|once
TGTGCCAGCAGCTTGGCAGGATTGGTAGGGATTCAGTACTTC
CASSLAGLVGIQYF
>NA|TRBJ2-4|TRBV5-8|16|NA
TGTGCCAGCAGCAAAACAGGGATAGTGCGGATGGACATTCAGTACTTC
CASSKTGIVRMDIQYF
>NA|TRBJ1-2|TRBV28|14|NA
TGTGCCAGCAGTTTGCCAGGGACCTTATATGGCTACACCTTC
CASSLPGTLYGYTF
>NA|TRBJ1-6|TRBV7-2|15|NA
TGTGCCAGCAGCTTACGGGGGCCAGATAATTCACCCCTCCACTTT
CASSLRGPDNSPLHF
>TRBD1|TRBJ2-2|TRBV6-6|16|NA
TGTGCCAGCAGTTACCACAACAGGGGGAACACCGGGGAGCTGTTTTTT
CASSYHNRGNTGELFF
>TRBD2|TRBJ2-5|TRBV5-5|15|NA
TGTGCCAGCAGCGGCGGGGGGACGTACCAAGAGACCCAGTACTTC
CASSGGGTYQETQYF
>NA|TRBJ2-4|TRBV4-2|14|NA
TGTGCCAGCAGCCAAGATCAGGGGGGAAACATTCAGTACTTC
CASSQDQGGNIQYF
>TRBD1|TRBJ1-5|TRBV4-3|16|NA
TGCGCCAGCAGCCAAGAGATACAGGGGGGCAATCAGCCCCAGCATTTT
CASSQEIQGGNQPQHF
>NA|TRBJ1-1|TRBV6-5|15|NA
TGTGCCAGCAGTCGTGACGACTCAGGGATTACTGAAGCTTTCTTT
CASSRDDSGITEAFF
>NA|TRBJ2-7|TRBV18|13|NA
TGTGCCAGCTCACCCGGACAGTTCTACGAGCAGTACTTC
CASSPGQFYEQYF
>NA|TRBJ2-5|TRBV4-1|17|NA
TGCGCCAGCAGCCAACCTTCCGGGACTCCGTACCAAGAGACCCAGTACTTC
CASSQPSGTPYQETQYF
>NA|TRBJ2-7|TRBV2|15|NA
TGTGCCAGCAGTGCGGCCCAGGTGAGCTCCTACGAGCAGTACTTC
CASSAAQVSSYEQYF
>NA|TRBJ1-1|TRBV6-5|14|NA
TGTGCCACGCAGTGGACGGTTATGAACACTGAAGCTTTCTTT
CATQWTVMNTEAFF
>NA|TRBJ2-5|TRBV14|15|NA
TGTGCCAGCAGCCAAGACGGCAGACAGAAAGAGACCCAGTACTTC
CASSQDGRQKETQYF
>NA|TRBJ1-2|TRBV5-4|14|NA
TGTGCCAGCAGCTTGTTCGCAGCTAACTATGGCTACACCTTC
CASSLFAANYGYTF